Listed below are T cell receptor beta chains from one sample, sequenced in a study of cytomegalovirus exposure and HLA in healthy donors. Sequenced by immunoSEQ multiplex PCR; TCRdb stores in-frame clones only, minus some. The sample lists around 150,000 clones, roughly 90% occurring once. Sample: PBMCs. Source of these receptors: a woman aged 18-35 years in good health and CMV-seropositive. Each CDR3 is given with its conserved first and last residue.

TRBV7-9	TRBJ2-2	CATTGPQGAQTGELFF
TRBV5-6	TRBJ2-7	CASSLVRAQQYF
TRBV5-1	TRBJ2-1	CASSTGTSGRALSYNEQFF
TRBV19	TRBJ1-1	CASSPQPRRYTEAFF
TRBV6-5	TRBJ2-1	CASSYPQAGWNEQFF
TRBV14	TRBJ2-2	CASGQGANGELFF
TRBV28	TRBJ2-6	CASSYLPGANVLTF
TRBV7-9	TRBJ1-2	CASSQHSRDTVF
TRBV28	TRBJ2-1	CASSSQLGLAGSYNEQFF
TRBV19	TRBJ2-6	CASSIPGSGANVLTF
TRBV28	TRBJ2-7	CASSPTGSSYEQYF
TRBV19	TRBJ1-5	CASMVYRGSNQPQHF
TRBV25-1	TRBJ2-4	CASTPGGYDRNIQYF
TRBV5-6	TRBJ2-2	CASSFRTSGNTGELFF
TRBV19	TRBJ2-3	CASTSREVTDTQYF
TRBV6-6	TRBJ2-3	CASTPLAGTDTQYF
TRBV4-1	TRBJ2-7	CASSPRLAESSYEQYF
TRBV5-1	TRBJ2-7	CASSFGDRSYEQYF
TRBV15	TRBJ2-5	CATRRKREGQETQYF
TRBV7-3	TRBJ1-5	CASSEMGGIGQPQHF
TRBV10-3	TRBJ2-5	CAISADRGRQETQYF
TRBV28	TRBJ1-2	CASSLRGRSYGYTF